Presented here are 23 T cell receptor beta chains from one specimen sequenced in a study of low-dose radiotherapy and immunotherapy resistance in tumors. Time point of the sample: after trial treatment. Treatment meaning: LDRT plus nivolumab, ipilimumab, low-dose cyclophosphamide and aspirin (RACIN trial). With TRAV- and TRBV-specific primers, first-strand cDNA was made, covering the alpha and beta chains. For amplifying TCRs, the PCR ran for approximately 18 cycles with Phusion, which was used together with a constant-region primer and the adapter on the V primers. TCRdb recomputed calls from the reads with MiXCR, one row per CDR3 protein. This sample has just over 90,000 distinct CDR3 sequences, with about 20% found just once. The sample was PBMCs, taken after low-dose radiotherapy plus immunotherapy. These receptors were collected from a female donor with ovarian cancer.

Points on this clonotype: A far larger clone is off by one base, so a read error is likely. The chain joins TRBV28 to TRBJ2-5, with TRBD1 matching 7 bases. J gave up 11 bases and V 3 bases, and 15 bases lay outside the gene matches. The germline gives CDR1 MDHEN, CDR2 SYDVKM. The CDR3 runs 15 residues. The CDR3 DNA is TGTGCCAGCAGTTTGGGACAGAGGGTTCTGGGTGAGCAGTACTTC. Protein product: CASSLGQRVLGEQYF.

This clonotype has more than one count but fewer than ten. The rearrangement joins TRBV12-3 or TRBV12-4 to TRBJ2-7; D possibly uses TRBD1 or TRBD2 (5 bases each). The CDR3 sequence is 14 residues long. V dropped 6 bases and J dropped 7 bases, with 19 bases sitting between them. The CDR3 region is CASRPGPSPREQYF. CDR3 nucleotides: TGTGCCAGCAGACCGGGACCCTCCCCCAGGGAGCAGTACTTC.

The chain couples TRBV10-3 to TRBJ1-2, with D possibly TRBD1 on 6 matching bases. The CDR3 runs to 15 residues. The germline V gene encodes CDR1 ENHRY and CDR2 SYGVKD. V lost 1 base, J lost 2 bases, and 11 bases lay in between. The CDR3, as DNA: TGTGCCATCAGTGAGTGGCTACAGGGAAACTATGGCTACACCTTC. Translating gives CAISEWLQGNYGYTF.

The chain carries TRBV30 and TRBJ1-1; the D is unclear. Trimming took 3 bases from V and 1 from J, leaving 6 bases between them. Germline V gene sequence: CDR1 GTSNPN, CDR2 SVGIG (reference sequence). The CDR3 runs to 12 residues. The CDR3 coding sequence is TGTGCCTGGAGCTCACCGAACACTGAAGCTTTCTTT. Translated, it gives CAWSSPNTEAFF. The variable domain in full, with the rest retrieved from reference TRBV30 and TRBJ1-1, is SQTIHQWPATLVQPVGSPLSLECTVEGTSNPNLYWYRQAAGRGLQLLFYSVGIGQISSEVPQNLSASRPQDRQFILSSKKLLLSDSGFYLCAWSSPNTEAFFGQGTRLTVV.

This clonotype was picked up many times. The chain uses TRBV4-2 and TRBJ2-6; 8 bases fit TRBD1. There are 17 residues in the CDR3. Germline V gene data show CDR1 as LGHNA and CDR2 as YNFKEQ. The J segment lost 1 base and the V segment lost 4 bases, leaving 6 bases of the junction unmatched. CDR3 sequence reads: CASSPRTGRSGANVLTF. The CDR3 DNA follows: TGTGCCAGCAGCCCCCGGACAGGGAGGTCTGGGGCCAACGTCCTGACTTTC.

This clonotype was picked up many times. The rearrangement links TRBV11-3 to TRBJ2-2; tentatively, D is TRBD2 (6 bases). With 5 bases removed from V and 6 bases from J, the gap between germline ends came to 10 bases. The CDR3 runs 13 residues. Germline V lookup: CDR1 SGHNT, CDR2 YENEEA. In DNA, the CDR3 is TGTGCCAGCAGCCCCAGGGAGGCCGGGGAGCTGTTTTTT. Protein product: CASSPREAGELFF.

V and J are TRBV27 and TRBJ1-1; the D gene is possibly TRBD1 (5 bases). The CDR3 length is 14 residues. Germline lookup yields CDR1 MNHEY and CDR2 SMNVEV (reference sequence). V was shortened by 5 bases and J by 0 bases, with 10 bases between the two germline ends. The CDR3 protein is CASSPRDLNTEAFF. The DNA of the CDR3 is TGTGCCAGCAGTCCCAGGGATTTGAACACTGAAGCTTTCTTT.

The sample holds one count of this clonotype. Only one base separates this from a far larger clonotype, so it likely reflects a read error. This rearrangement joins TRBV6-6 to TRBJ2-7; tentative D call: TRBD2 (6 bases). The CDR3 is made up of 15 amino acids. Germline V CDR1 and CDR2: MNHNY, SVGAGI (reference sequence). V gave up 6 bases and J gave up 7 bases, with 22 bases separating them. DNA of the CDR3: TGTGCCAGCAGGAGGACTATTGGGGCCTACAATGAGCAGTACTTC. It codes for CASRRTIGAYNEQYF.

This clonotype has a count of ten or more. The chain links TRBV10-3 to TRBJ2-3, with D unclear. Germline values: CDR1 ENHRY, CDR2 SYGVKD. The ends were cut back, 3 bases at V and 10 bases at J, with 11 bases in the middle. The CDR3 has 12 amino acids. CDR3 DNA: TGTGCCATCAGTGACACGACTGACTCGCAGTATTTT. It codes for CAISDTTDSQYF.

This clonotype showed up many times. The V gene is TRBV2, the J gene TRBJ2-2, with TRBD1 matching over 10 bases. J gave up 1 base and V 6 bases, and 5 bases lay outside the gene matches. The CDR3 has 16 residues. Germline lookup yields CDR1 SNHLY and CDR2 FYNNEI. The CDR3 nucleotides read TGTGCCAGCAGCCACGACAGGGGGCGGAACACCGGGGAGCTGTTTTTT. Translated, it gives CASSHDRGRNTGELFF.

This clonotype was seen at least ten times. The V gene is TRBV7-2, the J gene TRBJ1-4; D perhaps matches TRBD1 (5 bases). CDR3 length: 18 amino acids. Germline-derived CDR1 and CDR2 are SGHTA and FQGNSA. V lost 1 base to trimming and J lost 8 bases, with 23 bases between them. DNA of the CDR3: TGTGCCAGCAGCTTAGTCGGTTTCCAGGCCAGGGAGAGCGAAAAACTGTTTTTT. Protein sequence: CASSLVGFQARESEKLFF.

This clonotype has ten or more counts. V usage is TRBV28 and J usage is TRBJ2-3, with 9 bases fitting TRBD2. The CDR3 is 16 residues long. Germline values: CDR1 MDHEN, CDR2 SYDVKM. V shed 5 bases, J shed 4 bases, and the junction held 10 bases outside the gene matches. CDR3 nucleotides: TGTGCCAGCAGTACGCCTCCGGGACTAGCACCAGATACGCAGTATTTT. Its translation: CASSTPPGLAPDTQYF.

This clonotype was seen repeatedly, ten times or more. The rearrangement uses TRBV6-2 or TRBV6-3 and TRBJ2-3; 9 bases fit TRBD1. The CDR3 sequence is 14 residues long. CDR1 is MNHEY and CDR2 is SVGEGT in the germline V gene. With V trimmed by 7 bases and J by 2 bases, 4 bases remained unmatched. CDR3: CASKRDRDTDTQYF. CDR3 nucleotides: TGTGCCAGCAAGCGGGACAGGGACACAGATACGCAGTATTTT.

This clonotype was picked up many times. This CDR3 is CASSDRGWYGYTF. Here the CDR3 DNA reads TGTGCCAGCAGTGACAGGGGGTGGTATGGCTACACCTTC. The rearrangement joins TRBV6-2 or TRBV6-3 to TRBJ1-2; TRBD1 matches 9 bases. Germline V CDR1 and CDR2: MNHEY, SVGEGT. V lost 5 bases to trimming and J lost 5 bases; unmatched junction nucleotides: 3. There are 13 residues in the CDR3.

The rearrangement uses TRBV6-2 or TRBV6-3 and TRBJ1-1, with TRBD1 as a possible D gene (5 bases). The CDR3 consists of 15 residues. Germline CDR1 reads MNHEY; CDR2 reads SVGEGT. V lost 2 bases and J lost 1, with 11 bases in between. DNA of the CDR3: TGTGCCAGCAGTTACGGCGGGGGGAAGAACACTGAAGCTTTCTTT. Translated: CASSYGGGKNTEAFF.

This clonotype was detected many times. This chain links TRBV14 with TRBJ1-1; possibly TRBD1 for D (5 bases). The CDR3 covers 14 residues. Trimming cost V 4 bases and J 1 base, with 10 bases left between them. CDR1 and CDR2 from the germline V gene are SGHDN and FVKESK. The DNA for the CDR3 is TGTGCCAGCAGCCCACTAAGGGGGAACACTGAAGCTTTCTTT. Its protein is CASSPLRGNTEAFF.

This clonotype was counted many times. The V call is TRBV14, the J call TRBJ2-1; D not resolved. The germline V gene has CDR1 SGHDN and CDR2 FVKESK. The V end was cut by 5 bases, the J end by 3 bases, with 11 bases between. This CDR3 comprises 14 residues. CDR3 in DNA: TGTGCCAGCAGCGCTCGGCACAGCTACAATGAGCAGTTCTTC. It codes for CASSARHSYNEQFF.

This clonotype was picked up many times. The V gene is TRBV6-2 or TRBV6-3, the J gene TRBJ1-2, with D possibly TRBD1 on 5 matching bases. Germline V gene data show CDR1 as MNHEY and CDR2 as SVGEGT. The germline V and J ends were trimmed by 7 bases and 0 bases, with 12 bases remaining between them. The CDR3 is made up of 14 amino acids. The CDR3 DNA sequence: TGTGCCAGCACCCTCTCAGGGTCTAACTATGGCTACACCTTC. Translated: CASTLSGSNYGYTF.

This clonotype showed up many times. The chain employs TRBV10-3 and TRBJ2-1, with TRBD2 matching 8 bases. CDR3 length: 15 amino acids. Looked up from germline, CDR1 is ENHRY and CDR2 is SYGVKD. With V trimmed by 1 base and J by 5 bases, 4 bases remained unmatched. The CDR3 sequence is CAISELTSGDNEQFF. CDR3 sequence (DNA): TGTGCCATCAGTGAGTTAACTAGCGGTGACAATGAGCAGTTCTTC.

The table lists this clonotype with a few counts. The CDR3 sequence is CASSLGQLNNEQFF. The DNA of the CDR3 is TGTGCCAGCAGCTTAGGGCAGCTTAACAATGAGCAGTTCTTC. The J gene is TRBJ2-1, the V gene TRBV11-3; no definite D call. The CDR3 covers 14 residues. Germline lookup yields CDR1 SGHNT and CDR2 YENEEA. Trimming took off 1 base at V and 5 bases at J, with 9 bases between the two ends.

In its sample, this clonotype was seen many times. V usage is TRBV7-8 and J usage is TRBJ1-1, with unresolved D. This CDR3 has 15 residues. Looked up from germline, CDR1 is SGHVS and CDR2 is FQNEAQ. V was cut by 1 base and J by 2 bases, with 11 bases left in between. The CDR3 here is CASSLEATDNTEAFF. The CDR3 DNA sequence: TGTGCCAGCAGCTTAGAGGCGACGGATAACACTGAAGCTTTCTTT.

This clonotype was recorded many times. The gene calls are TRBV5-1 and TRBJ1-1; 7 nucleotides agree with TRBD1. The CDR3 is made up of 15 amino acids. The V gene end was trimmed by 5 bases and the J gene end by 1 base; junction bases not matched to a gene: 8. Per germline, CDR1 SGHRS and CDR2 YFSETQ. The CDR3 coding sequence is TGCGCCAGCAGGAACAGGGGCCTCAGGAACACTGAAGCTTTCTTT. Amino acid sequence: CASRNRGLRNTEAFF.

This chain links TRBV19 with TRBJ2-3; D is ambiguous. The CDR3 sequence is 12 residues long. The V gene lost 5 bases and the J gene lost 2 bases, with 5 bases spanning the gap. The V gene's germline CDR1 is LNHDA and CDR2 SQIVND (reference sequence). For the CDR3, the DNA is TGTGCCAGTAGTTTCTTCACAGATACGCAGTATTTT. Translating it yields CASSFFTDTQYF. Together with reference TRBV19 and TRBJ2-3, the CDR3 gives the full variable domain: DGGITQSPKYLFRKEGQNVTLSCEQNLNHDAMYWYRQDPGQGLRLIYYSQIVNDFQKGDIAEGYSVSREKKESFPLTVTSAQKNPTAFYLCASSFFTDTQYFGPGTRLTVL.